The 4 T cell receptor beta chains in this list originate from one sample, sequenced in a study of blood T cell repertoires in COVID-19. Libraries were prepared by immunoSEQ multiplex PCR; TCRdb keeps only in-frame clonotypes and omits some of them. The table lists about 270,000 clones, under 90% of them singletons. The sequenced material came from peripheral blood. Source of these receptors: a woman in her fifties or sixties who had recovered from COVID-19.

This clone was counted a few times. This sequence joins TRBV5-1 and TRBJ2-7; a weak D match, TRBD2 (6 bases). V lost 0 bases and J 3 bases, leaving 10 bases between the germline ends. The CDR3 runs 14 residues. Germline CDR1 and CDR2: SGHRS and YFSETQ. The CDR3 nucleotides are TGCGCCAGCAGCTTGGGCTTGCGGGACTACGAGCAGTACTTC. It is translated as CASSLGLRDYEQYF.

J is TRBJ2-1 and V is TRBV3-1 (or the pseudogene TRBV3-2), with TRBD2 identical over 10 bases. From germline, CDR1 is LGHDT and CDR2 YNNKEL (reference sequence). The CDR3 consists of 16 residues. Losses at the gene ends were 0 bases for V and 5 bases for J; bases not matched to a gene: 4. In DNA, the CDR3 is TGTGCCAGCAGCCAAGATACTCTAGCGGGAGACAATGAGCAGTTCTTC. Translated: CASSQDTLAGDNEQFF.

Of note for this clone: An end of the junction does not agree with germline; a read error may underlie this. The rearrangement uses TRBV12-3 or TRBV12-4 and TRBJ1-2; a weak D match, TRBD1 (5 bases). This CDR3 region has 13 residues. CDR3 amino acids: CASSFTNRFVRGF. CDR3 bases: TGTGCCAGCAGTTTTACCAACAGGTTTGTTCGTGGCTTC.

The chain is built from TRBV7-2 and TRBJ2-7, with D uncertain. Germline CDR1 SGHTA, CDR2 FQGNSA. This CDR3 has 13 amino acids. V was trimmed by 2 bases and J by 6 bases, leaving 11 bases between them. The CDR3 nucleotides are TGTGCCAGCAGCTTAACCCGGGTCGGCGAGCAGTACTTC. It translates to CASSLTRVGEQYF.